The text below deals with one T cell receptor (beta chain). Its target is not known. Each of the donors was a healthy bone marrow donor. This record comes from a study of cytomegalovirus exposure and HLA in healthy donors. 60 Vbeta and 13 Jbeta primers were used in PCR. TCRdb's copy holds only in-frame clones and misses some; the assay was immunoSEQ multiplex PCR. The repertoire holds 120,000 to 150,000 clones, roughly 86% seen once, with approximately 3.2% in the top ten. Germline values: CDR1 SGHTA, CDR2 FQGTGA. This CDR3 has 12 residues. Trimming cost V 3 bases and J 6 bases, with 6 bases left between them. General study results and limits: CMV serostatus stood as the only immune exposure information on hand. A list of 164 TCR beta chains associated with cytomegalovirus was given.

The sequenced sample was PBMCs. The chain has TRBV7-3 and TRBJ2-1; D is possibly TRBD2 (5 bases). This TCR derives from a man between 18 and 29 years old in good health and CMV-seropositive. For the CDR3, the DNA is TGTGCCAGCAGCTTCGAGGGCAATGAGCAGTTCTTC. It yields the protein CASSFEGNEQFF.